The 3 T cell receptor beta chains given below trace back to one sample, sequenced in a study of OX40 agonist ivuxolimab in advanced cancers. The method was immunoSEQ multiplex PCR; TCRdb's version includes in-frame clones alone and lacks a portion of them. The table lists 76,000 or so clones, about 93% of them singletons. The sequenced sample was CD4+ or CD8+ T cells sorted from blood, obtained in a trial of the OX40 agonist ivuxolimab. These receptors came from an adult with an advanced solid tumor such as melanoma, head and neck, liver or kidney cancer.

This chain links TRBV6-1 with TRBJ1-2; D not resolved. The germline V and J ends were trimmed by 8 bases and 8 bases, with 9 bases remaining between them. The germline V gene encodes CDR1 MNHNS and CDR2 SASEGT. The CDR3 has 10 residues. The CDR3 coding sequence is TGTGCCAGCGGTTCAGGAGGCTACACCTTC. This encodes CASGSGGYTF.

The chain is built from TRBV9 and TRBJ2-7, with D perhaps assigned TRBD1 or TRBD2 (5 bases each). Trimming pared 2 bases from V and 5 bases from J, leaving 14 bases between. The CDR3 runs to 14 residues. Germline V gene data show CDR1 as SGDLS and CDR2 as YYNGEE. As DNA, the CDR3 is TGTGCCAGCAGCGTTTTTGGGGGTGGGAACGAGCAGTACTTC. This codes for CASSVFGGGNEQYF.

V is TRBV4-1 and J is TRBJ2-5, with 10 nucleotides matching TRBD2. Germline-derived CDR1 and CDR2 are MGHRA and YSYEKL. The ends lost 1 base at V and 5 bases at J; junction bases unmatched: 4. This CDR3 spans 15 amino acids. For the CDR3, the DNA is TGCGCCAGCAGCCAAGTAGCGGGGGGAGGTGAGACCCAGTACTTC. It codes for CASSQVAGGGETQYF.